This T cell receptor (beta chain) was captured in a study of OX40 agonist ivuxolimab in advanced cancers. CDR3 length: 15 amino acids. Germline V gene lookup returns CDR1 MNHEY and CDR2 SVGAGI. V dropped 6 bases and J dropped 2; count of bases not matched to a gene: 5. The repertoire was sequenced with immunoSEQ multiplex PCR; TCRdb's copy has only in-frame clones and lacks some. The table has about 50,000 clones, approximately 71% seen once. The sequencing here drew on CD4+ or CD8+ T cells sorted from blood, taken in a trial of the OX40 agonist ivuxolimab. The TCR originated in an adult with an advanced solid tumor such as melanoma, head and neck, liver or kidney cancer. V and J are TRBV6-5 and TRBJ2-5; 11 bases fit TRBD2. CDR3 bases: TGTGCCAGCAGAAGACTAGCGGGAACTCAAGAGACCCAGTACTTC. It is translated as CASRRLAGTQETQYF.